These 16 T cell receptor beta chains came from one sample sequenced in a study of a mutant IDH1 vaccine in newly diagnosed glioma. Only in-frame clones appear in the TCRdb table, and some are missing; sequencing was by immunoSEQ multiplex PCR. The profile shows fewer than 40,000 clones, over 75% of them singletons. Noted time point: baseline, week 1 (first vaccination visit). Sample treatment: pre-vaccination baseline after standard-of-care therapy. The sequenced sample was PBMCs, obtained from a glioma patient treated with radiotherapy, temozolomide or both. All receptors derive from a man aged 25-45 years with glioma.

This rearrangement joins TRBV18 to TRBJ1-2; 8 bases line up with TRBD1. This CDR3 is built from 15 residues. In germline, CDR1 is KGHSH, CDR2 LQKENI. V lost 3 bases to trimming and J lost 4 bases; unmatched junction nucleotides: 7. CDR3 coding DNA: TGTGCCAGCTCACCCCCAGCTACAGGGGGCTATGGCTACACCTTC. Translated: CASSPPATGGYGYTF.

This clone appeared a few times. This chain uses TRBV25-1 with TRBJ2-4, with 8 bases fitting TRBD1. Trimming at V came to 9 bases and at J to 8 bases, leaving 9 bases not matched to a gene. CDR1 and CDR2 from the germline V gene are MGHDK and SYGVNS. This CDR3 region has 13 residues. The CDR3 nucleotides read TGTGCCAGTTGGGACAGGAGGAAGGACATTCAGTACTTC. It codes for CASWDRRKDIQYF. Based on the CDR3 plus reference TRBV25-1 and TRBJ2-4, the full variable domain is EADIYQTPRYLVIGTGKKITLECSQTMGHDKMYWYQQDPGMELHLIHYSYGVNSTEKGDLSSESTVSRIRTEHFPLTLESARPSHTSQYLCASWDRRKDIQYFGAGTRLSVL.

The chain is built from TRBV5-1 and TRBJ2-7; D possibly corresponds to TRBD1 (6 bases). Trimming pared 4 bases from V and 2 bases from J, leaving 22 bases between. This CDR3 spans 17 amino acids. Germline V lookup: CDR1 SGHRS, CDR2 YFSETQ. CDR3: CASSRSMTGNGAYEQYF. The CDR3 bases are TGCGCCAGCAGCCGATCAATGACAGGAAACGGTGCCTACGAGCAGTACTTC.

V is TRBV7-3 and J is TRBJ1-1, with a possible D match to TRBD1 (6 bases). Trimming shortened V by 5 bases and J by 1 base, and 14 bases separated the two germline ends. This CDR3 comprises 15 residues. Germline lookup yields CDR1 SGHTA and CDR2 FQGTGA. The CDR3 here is CASSRGAATNTEAFF. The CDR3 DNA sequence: TGTGCCAGCAGCCGGGGGGCGGCGACGAACACTGAAGCTTTCTTT.

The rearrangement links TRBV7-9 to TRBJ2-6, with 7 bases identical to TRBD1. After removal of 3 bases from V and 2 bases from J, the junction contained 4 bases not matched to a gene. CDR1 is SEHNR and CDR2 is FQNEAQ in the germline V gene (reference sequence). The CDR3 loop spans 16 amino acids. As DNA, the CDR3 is TGTGCCAGCAGCTTCTACCAGGGGGCTGGGGCCAACGTCCTGACTTTC. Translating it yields CASSFYQGAGANVLTF.

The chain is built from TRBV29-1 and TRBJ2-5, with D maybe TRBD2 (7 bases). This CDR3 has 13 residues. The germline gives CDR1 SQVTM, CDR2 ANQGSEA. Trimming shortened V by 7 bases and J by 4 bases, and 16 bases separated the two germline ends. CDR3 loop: CSGGWGGGETQYF. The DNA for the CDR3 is TGCAGCGGGGGTTGGGGGGGCGGAGAGACCCAGTACTTC.

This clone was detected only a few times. The CDR3 loop reads CAWSVRAGSNQPQHF. CDR3 nucleotides: TGTGCCTGGAGTGTAAGAGCAGGGAGCAATCAGCCCCAGCATTTT. The chain has TRBV30 and TRBJ1-5; D is perhaps TRBD1 (5 bases). Germline V CDR1 and CDR2: GTSNPN, SVGIG (reference sequence). V shed 0 bases and J shed 1 base, with 10 bases lying between them. This CDR3 is 15 amino acids long.

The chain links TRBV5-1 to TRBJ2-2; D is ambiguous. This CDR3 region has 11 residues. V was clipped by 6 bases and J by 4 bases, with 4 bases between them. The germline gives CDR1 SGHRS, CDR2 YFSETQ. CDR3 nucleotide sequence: TGCGCCAGCACGGGCACCGGGGAGCTGTTTTTT. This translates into CASTGTGELFF.

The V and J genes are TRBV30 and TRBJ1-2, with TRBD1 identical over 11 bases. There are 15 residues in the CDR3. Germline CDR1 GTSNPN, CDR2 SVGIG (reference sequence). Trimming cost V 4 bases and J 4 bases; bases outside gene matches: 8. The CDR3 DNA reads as TGTGCCTGGATTCCGGGGACAGGGGGATTCTATGGCTACACCTTC. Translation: CAWIPGTGGFYGYTF.

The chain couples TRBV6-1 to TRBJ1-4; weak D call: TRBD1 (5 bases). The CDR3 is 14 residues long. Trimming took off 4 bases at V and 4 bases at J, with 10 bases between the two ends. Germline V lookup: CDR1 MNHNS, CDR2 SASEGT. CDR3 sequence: CASSAIRGNEKLFF. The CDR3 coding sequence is TGTGCCAGCAGTGCGATTAGGGGTAATGAAAAACTGTTTTTT.

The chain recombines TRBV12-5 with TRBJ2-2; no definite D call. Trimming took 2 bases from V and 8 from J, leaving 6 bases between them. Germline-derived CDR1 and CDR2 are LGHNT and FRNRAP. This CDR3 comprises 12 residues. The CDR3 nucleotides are TGTGCTAGTGGTTTGATGGGGGGGGAGCTGTTTTTT. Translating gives CASGLMGGELFF.

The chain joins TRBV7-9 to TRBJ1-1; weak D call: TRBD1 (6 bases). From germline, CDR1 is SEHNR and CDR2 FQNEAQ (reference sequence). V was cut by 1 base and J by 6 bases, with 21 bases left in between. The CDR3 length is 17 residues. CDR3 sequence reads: CASSLVVGGDKGPEAFF. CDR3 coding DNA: TGTGCCAGCAGCTTAGTAGTGGGGGGGGACAAGGGCCCTGAAGCTTTCTTT.

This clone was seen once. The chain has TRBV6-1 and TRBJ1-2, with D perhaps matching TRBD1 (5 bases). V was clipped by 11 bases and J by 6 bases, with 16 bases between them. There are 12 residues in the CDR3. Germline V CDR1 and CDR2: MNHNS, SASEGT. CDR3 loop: CAGYRTQNGYTF. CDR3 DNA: TGTGCCGGCTACAGGACTCAAAATGGCTACACCTTC.

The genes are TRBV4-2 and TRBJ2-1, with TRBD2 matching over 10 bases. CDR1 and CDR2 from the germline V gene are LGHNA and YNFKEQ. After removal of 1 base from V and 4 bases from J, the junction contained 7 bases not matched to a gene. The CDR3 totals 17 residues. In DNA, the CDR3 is TGTGCCAGCAGCCAAGTCGGGGCTAGCGGGAGTTACAATGAGCAGTTCTTC. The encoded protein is CASSQVGASGSYNEQFF.

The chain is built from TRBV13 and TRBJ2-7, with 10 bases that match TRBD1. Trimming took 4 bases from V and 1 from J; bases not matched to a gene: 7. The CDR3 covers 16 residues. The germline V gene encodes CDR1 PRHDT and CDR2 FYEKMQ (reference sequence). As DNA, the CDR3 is TGTGCCAGCAGCTCAACCGGGACAGGGGTATCCTACGAGCAGTACTTC. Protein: CASSSTGTGVSYEQYF.

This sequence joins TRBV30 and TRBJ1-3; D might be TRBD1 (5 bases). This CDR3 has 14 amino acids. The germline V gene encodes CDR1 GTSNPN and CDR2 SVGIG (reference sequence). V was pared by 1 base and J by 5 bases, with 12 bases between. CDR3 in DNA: TGTGCCTGGAGTGGGGGGATGAGACGAAACACCATATATTTT. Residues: CAWSGGMRRNTIYF.